Listed here is a single TCR beta chain. Its target is unknown. The sample is drawn from a study of T cells after posttransplantation cyclophosphamide. Study outcomes and limitations: After PTCy, TRB diversity resembled that of CNI/methotrexate controls. Later blood repertoires were often dominated by clones from the donor CD8+ memory compartment. TRB overlap between skin or GI tissue T cells and blood was limited.

CDR1 and CDR2 from the germline V gene are MNHEY and SMNVEV (reference sequence). With V trimmed by 7 bases and J by 4 bases, 7 bases remained unmatched. The CDR3 sequence is 14 residues long. Treatment was busulfan-fludarabine conditioning, a marrow graft, and cyclophosphamide on days +3 and +4. TCRdb's table, derived via immunoSEQ multiplex PCR, lists solely in-frame clones and lacks some. The data contain about 12,000 clones, roughly 1.9% of them singletons. The sequence derives from a young adult male patient who received an allogeneic stem cell transplant from a related donor, was CMV-positive, and had no GVHD. Some T cells may trace back to the graft donor. The sequenced sample was PBMCs, obtained after allogeneic stem cell transplant with posttransplant cyclophosphamide. The V and J genes are TRBV27 and TRBJ1-5; TRBD1 matches at 7 bases. CDR3 residues: CASMKGDSNQPQHF. The CDR3 region has the DNA TGTGCCAGCATGAAGGGGGACAGTAATCAGCCCCAGCATTTT.